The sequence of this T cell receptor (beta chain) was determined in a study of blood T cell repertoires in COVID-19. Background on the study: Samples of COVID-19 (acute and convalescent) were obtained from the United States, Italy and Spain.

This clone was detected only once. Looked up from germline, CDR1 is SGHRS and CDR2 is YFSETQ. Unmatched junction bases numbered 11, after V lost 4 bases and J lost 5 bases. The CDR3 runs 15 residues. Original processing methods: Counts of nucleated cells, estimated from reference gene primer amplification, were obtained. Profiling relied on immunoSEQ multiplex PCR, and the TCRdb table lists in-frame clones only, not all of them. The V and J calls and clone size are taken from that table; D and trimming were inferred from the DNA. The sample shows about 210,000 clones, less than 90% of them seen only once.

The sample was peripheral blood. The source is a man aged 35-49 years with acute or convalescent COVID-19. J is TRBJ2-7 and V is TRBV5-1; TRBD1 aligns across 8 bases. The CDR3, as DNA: TGCGCCAGCAGCCCCGGCATCAGGGGGCGCGACGAGCAGTACTTC. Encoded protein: CASSPGIRGRDEQYF.